The 25 T cell receptor beta chains presented below share a single source sample, sequenced in a study of blood T cell repertoires in COVID-19. Clones were sequenced by immunoSEQ multiplex PCR, and TCRdb holds only the in-frame ones, with some missing. The sample includes around 60,000 clones, 88% seen only once; the top ten take 3.5%. Sequenced input: peripheral blood. The receptors originated from a middle-aged man with active COVID-19.

The gene calls are TRBV5-6 and TRBJ1-1; 10 bases map to TRBD1. The germline V gene encodes CDR1 SGHDT and CDR2 YYEEEE. The trim removed 4 bases at V and 1 base at J, leaving 10 bases unmatched. The CDR3 totals 17 residues. The CDR3 region has the DNA TGTGCCAGCAGCGGAACCGGGACAGGGGTGTGGAACACTGAAGCTTTCTTT. This gives the protein CASSGTGTGVWNTEAFF.

This clone was picked up a small number of times. This chain links TRBV7-6 with TRBJ1-4; D gene ambiguous. CDR3 size: 13 residues. Germline loops: CDR1 SGHVS, CDR2 FNYEAQ. The germline V and J ends were trimmed by 1 base and 11 bases, with 11 bases remaining between them. The CDR3 coding sequence is TGTGCCAGCAGCTTAGAACGGGTTGGCAAACTGTTTTTT. Translation gives CASSLERVGKLFF.

This clone appeared a single time. The V and J genes are TRBV10-3 and TRBJ2-5; D is possibly TRBD2 (6 bases). The V end was cut by 5 bases, the J end by 3 bases, with 10 bases between. The CDR3 is made up of 13 amino acids. The germline CDR1 and CDR2 sequences are ENHRY and SYGVKD. CDR3: CAISRDSEETQYF. For the CDR3, the DNA is TGTGCCATCAGTCGGGACTCCGAAGAGACCCAGTACTTC.

The rearrangement links TRBV2 to TRBJ2-3, with D hard to call. Deletions cut 5 bases from V and 1 base from J, with 4 bases between. The CDR3 has 12 residues. Germline CDR1 SNHLY, CDR2 FYNNEI. The CDR3 DNA reads TGTGCCAGCAGTACTCGCACAGATACGCAGTATTTT. Its protein is CASSTRTDTQYF.

The chain recombines TRBV9 with TRBJ2-6, with 12 bases aligning to TRBD1. Germline values: CDR1 SGDLS, CDR2 YYNGEE. The CDR3 is made up of 18 amino acids. V gave up 4 bases and J gave up 2 bases; unmatched junction bases: 7. CDR3 protein: CASSRGQGAEAGANVLTF. CDR3 in DNA: TGTGCCAGCAGCCGGGGACAGGGGGCCGAAGCTGGGGCCAACGTCCTGACTTTC.

The chain uses TRBV24-1 and TRBJ2-2, with 11 bases lining up with TRBD1. V gave up 2 bases and J gave up 7 bases; unmatched junction bases: 5. The CDR3 is made up of 16 amino acids. Germline V gene lookup returns CDR1 KGHDR and CDR2 SFDVKD. The CDR3 DNA is TGTGCCACCAGTGATTGGACAGGGGGCGCGGACGGGGAGCTGTTTTTT. It is translated as CATSDWTGGADGELFF.

DNA of the CDR3: TGCGCCAGCAGCCAGAGGCGCGCCGCGGACAGAGGCAATGAGCAGTTCTTC. This codes for CASSQRRAADRGNEQFF. The chain is built from TRBV4-1 and TRBJ2-1; the D gene is possibly TRBD1 (6 bases). Germline V CDR1 and CDR2: MGHRA, YSYEKL. Trimming left V 3 bases short and J 6 bases short, with 21 bases between. This CDR3 comprises 17 residues.

The rearrangement uses TRBV9 and TRBJ1-2; TRBD1 matches 8 bases. With 5 bases clipped from V and 8 bases from J, the junction kept 14 bases outside the gene matches. Germline V gene lookup returns CDR1 SGDLS and CDR2 YYNGEE. This CDR3 has 15 residues. The CDR3 loop is CASSDIARGRAGYTF. CDR3 bases: TGTGCCAGCAGTGACATCGCCAGGGGGCGGGCCGGCTACACCTTC.

The V gene is TRBV6-2 or TRBV6-3, the J gene TRBJ1-5; a possible D gene is TRBD1 (5 bases). CDR3 length equals 15 residues. V lost 2 bases to trimming and J lost 4 bases, with 12 bases between them. Germline lookup yields CDR1 MNHEY and CDR2 SVGEGT. Written as DNA, the CDR3 is TGTGCCAGCAGTTACGGGACTGTAGCGAATCAGCCCCAGCATTTT. Amino acids: CASSYGTVANQPQHF.

The chain couples TRBV5-1 to TRBJ2-1, with TRBD2 matching 14 bases. The germline CDR1 and CDR2 sequences are SGHRS and YFSETQ. With 0 bases clipped from V and 1 base from J, the junction kept 9 bases outside the gene matches. CDR3 size: 20 residues. CDR3 in amino acids: CASSLGRGLAGGVSYNEQFF. The CDR3, as DNA: TGCGCCAGCAGCTTGGGACGTGGACTAGCGGGGGGCGTTTCCTACAATGAGCAGTTCTTC.

The rearrangement uses TRBV10-3 and TRBJ1-3; 7 nucleotides match TRBD1. The CDR3 totals 14 residues. Germline-derived CDR1 and CDR2 are ENHRY and SYGVKD. With 6 bases clipped from V and 4 bases from J, the junction kept 6 bases outside the gene matches. The CDR3 spells CAISARGSGNTIYF. In DNA form, the CDR3 reads TGTGCCATCAGCGCCAGGGGGTCCGGAAACACCATATATTTT.

The rearrangement joins TRBV5-5 to TRBJ2-3, with D unresolved. The CDR3 is 13 amino acids. V was cut by 4 bases and J by 2 bases, with 8 bases left in between. Germline CDR1 is SGHKS and CDR2 is YYEKEE (reference sequence). The CDR3 DNA is TGTGCCAGCAGCCAAAAAATCACAGATACGCAGTATTTT. Amino acids: CASSQKITDTQYF. The full variable domain, in which reference TRBV5-5 and TRBJ2-3 provide the parts outside the CDR3, is DAGVTQSPTHLIKTRGQQVTLRCSPISGHKSVSWYQQVLGQGPQFIFQYYEKEERGRGNFPDRFSARQFPNYSSELNVNALLLGDSALYLCASSQKITDTQYFGPGTRLTVL.

The rearrangement joins TRBV4-3 to TRBJ2-1, with 11 bases fitting TRBD1. Looked up from germline, CDR1 is LGHNA and CDR2 is YSLEER. Unmatched junction bases numbered 2, after V lost 3 bases and J lost 4 bases. This CDR3 contains 15 residues. The CDR3 here is CASSHGQGAYNEQFF. Here the CDR3 DNA reads TGCGCCAGCAGCCACGGACAGGGGGCTTACAATGAGCAGTTCTTC.

The V call is TRBV7-9, the J call TRBJ2-1; D is undetermined. The CDR3 is 12 amino acids. V lost 6 bases, J lost 8 bases, and 11 bases lay in between. Germline values: CDR1 SEHNR, CDR2 FQNEAQ (reference sequence). CDR3 sequence reads: CASSLRLDEQFF. The CDR3 bases are TGTGCCAGCAGTTTGCGGTTGGATGAGCAGTTCTTC.

The V gene is TRBV30, the J gene TRBJ1-4; 7 positions agree with TRBD1. The CDR3 runs to 15 residues. Losses at the gene ends were 0 bases for V and 7 bases for J; bases not matched to a gene: 8. Germline CDR1 reads GTSNPN; CDR2 reads SVGIG (reference sequence). This chain's CDR3 is CAWSVENRGGEKLFF. The CDR3 bases are TGTGCCTGGAGTGTAGAGAACAGGGGAGGTGAAAAACTGTTTTTT.

This clone was detected only once. CDR3 in DNA: TGCAGCGCTCTTGAGAGGGCTAGCACTGAAGCTTTCTTT. Translated, it gives CSALERASTEAFF. The chain employs TRBV29-1 and TRBJ1-1; D unresolved. CDR3 length: 13 residues. Trimming left V 7 bases short and J 4 bases short, with 16 bases between. Germline V CDR1 and CDR2: SQVTM, ANQGSEA.

The chain employs TRBV6-5 and TRBJ2-3; 7 bases match TRBD2. After removal of 8 bases from V and 1 base from J, the junction contained 6 bases not matched to a gene. The CDR3 covers 14 residues. CDR1 is MNHEY and CDR2 is SVGAGI in the germline V gene. CDR3 bases: TGTGCCAGCTTGGCGGCGGGGGGCACAGATACGCAGTATTTT. Its protein is CASLAAGGTDTQYF.

V usage is TRBV6-5 and J usage is TRBJ1-1; possible D gene TRBD1, 6 bases. This CDR3 has 13 residues. The germline V gene has CDR1 MNHEY and CDR2 SVGAGI. V gave up 5 bases and J gave up 4 bases, with 11 bases separating them. The CDR3 loop reads CASSQGSGTEAFF. DNA of the CDR3: TGTGCCAGCAGTCAGGGGTCCGGCACTGAAGCTTTCTTT.

The chain employs TRBV3-1 (or the pseudogene TRBV3-2) and TRBJ2-3, with 10 bases aligning to TRBD2. Germline-derived CDR1 and CDR2 are LGHDT and YNNKEL (reference sequence). V was pared by 6 bases and J by 5 bases, with 5 bases of the junction left unmatched. The CDR3 is 14 amino acids. The chain's CDR3 is CASSRAGGVDTQYF. The CDR3 coding sequence is TGTGCCAGCAGTCGAGCGGGGGGGGTAGATACGCAGTATTTT.

V gene TRBV2 combines with J gene TRBJ2-7, with 10 nucleotides matching TRBD2. The germline V gene encodes CDR1 SNHLY and CDR2 FYNNEI. The CDR3 length is 14 residues. J lost 3 bases, V lost 10 bases, and 9 bases had no gene match. CDR3 coding DNA: TGTGCCACCCAGTTAGCGGGGGGATTCTACGAGCAGTACTTC. Translated: CATQLAGGFYEQYF.

This chain uses TRBV6-2 or TRBV6-3 with TRBJ1-5; 12 positions agree with TRBD1. Germline CDR1 is MNHEY and CDR2 is SVGEGT. CDR3 size: 15 residues. The J segment lost 6 bases and the V segment lost 6 bases, leaving 6 bases of the junction unmatched. The chain's CDR3 is CASSTGTGGFQPQHF. The CDR3 DNA is TGTGCCAGCAGCACCGGGACAGGGGGCTTTCAGCCCCAGCATTTT.

CDR3 nucleotides: TGCGCCAGCAGCCTCAGGGGGCAAGAGACCCAGTACTTC. This gives the protein CASSLRGQETQYF. This rearrangement joins TRBV5-1 to TRBJ2-5; 7 positions agree with TRBD1. The ends lost 4 bases at V and 2 bases at J; junction bases unmatched: 2. The germline gives CDR1 SGHRS, CDR2 YFSETQ. There are 13 residues in the CDR3.

The chain uses TRBV6-6 and TRBJ1-4; D not resolved. Trimming took 2 bases from V and 8 from J, leaving 15 bases between them. Germline-derived CDR1 and CDR2 are MNHNY and SVGAGI (reference sequence). The CDR3 is 15 residues long. CDR3 protein: CASSYDGLGGEKLFF. The CDR3, as DNA: TGTGCCAGCAGTTACGACGGGTTGGGAGGGGAAAAACTGTTTTTT.

The chain carries TRBV19 and TRBJ1-2, with D possibly TRBD1 on 5 matching bases. The germline V gene has CDR1 LNHDA and CDR2 SQIVND (reference sequence). Trimming left V 7 bases short and J 4 bases short, with 19 bases between. The CDR3 is 15 residues long. The CDR3 DNA is TGTGCCAGTATGGGGACCTTAAGGAGGGGCTATGGCTACACCTTC. As protein: CASMGTLRRGYGYTF.

This chain links TRBV6-5 with TRBJ1-6, with 7 bases that match TRBD1. The V gene end was trimmed by 5 bases and the J gene end by 10 bases; junction bases not matched to a gene: 8. Germline values: CDR1 MNHEY, CDR2 SVGAGI. The CDR3 sequence is 14 residues long. The CDR3 region has the DNA TGTGCCAGCAGTACTAGGGACAGTCGCTCACCCCTCCACTTT. Amino acids: CASSTRDSRSPLHF.